These 9 T cell receptor beta chains were all obtained from the same sample, sequenced in a study of cytomegalovirus exposure and HLA in healthy donors (dated by TCRdb to the late 2010s). Library preparation was by the immunoSEQ multiplex PCR assay. For the multiplex PCR, a mixture combining 60 forward primers for TCR Vbeta segments and 13 reverse primers for TCR Jbeta segments was used. The immuneACCESS repertoire file appears here via TCRdb, limited to in-frame rearrangements. These files lack a portion of the clones; in checked studies, under half of the deficit traces to unresolved V genes, and the cause of the others is not known. The sample table contains about 110,000 clones; only one count was recorded for 65% to 80% of them. The top ten constitute 3.5% to 4% of the sample. Sequencing was performed on PBMCs. Every receptor here comes from a human donor in good health.

This clone came up a few times. The chain joins TRBV6-5 to TRBJ1-1; D gene uncertain. The CDR3 has 13 amino acids. Germline-derived CDR1 and CDR2 are MNHEY and SVGAGI. The V gene lost 0 bases and the J gene lost 6 bases, with 8 bases spanning the gap. Here the CDR3 DNA reads TGTGCCAGCAGTTACTCTCGACTATCTGAAGCTTTCTTT. This gives the protein CASSYSRLSEAFF.

This clone was detected a few times. The chain uses TRBV18 and TRBJ2-1, with 8 bases that match TRBD2. Trimming cost V 5 bases and J 15 bases; bases outside gene matches: 24. The length of the CDR3 is 17 residues. Germline V gives CDR1 KGHSH, CDR2 LQKENI. CDR3 coding DNA: TGTGCCAGCTCAGGAATACCCCCAGCGGGAGTCGGGAGTTTGCCGTTCTTC. It translates to CASSGIPPAGVGSLPFF.

CDR3 sequence: CASSLASSTAGNTIYF. The CDR3 nucleotides are TGTGCCAGCAGCTTGGCCTCGTCAACAGCCGGAAACACCATATATTTT. The rearrangement uses TRBV5-5 and TRBJ1-3; no clear D. The V and J ends lost 0 bases and 4 bases respectively, with 14 bases between them. Germline V lookup: CDR1 SGHKS, CDR2 YYEKEE (reference sequence). The CDR3 spans 16 residues. Complete variable domain (other parts from reference TRBV5-5 and TRBJ1-3): DAGVTQSPTHLIKTRGQQVTLRCSPISGHKSVSWYQQVLGQGPQFIFQYYEKEERGRGNFPDRFSARQFPNYSSELNVNALLLGDSALYLCASSLASSTAGNTIYFGEGSWLTVV.

The CDR3 DNA reads TGCAGTGCTAGGGCGGGGGTCGGCTACACCTTC. It yields the protein CSARAGVGYTF. The chain employs TRBV20-1 and TRBJ1-2; D perhaps matches TRBD1 (5 bases). This CDR3 has 11 amino acids. Trimming took 3 bases from V and 8 from J, leaving 10 bases between them. Germline V lookup: CDR1 DFQATT, CDR2 SNEGSKA (reference sequence).

This clone was seen more than once but under ten times. The chain joins TRBV2 to TRBJ1-1; perhaps TRBD1 as D (6 bases). With 5 bases removed from V and 0 bases from J, the gap between germline ends came to 10 bases. The CDR3 loop spans 14 amino acids. Germline values: CDR1 SNHLY, CDR2 FYNNEI. CDR3 sequence: CASSPQGMNTEAFF. The CDR3 DNA follows: TGTGCCAGCAGTCCCCAGGGGATGAACACTGAAGCTTTCTTT. Complete variable domain (other parts from reference TRBV2 and TRBJ1-1): EPEVTQTPSHQVTQMGQEVILRCVPISNHLYFYWYRQILGQKVEFLVSFYNNEISEKSEIFDDQFSVERPDGSNFTLKIRSTKLEDSAMYFCASSPQGMNTEAFFGQGTRLTVV.

V is TRBV6-6 and J is TRBJ2-2; perhaps TRBD2 as D (6 bases). The CDR3 length is 13 residues. Germline V lookup: CDR1 MNHNY, CDR2 SVGAGI (reference sequence). V was trimmed by 10 bases and J by 7 bases, leaving 16 bases between them. The CDR3 loop is CATSGGGYGELFF. The CDR3 region has the DNA TGTGCCACTTCAGGAGGAGGGTACGGGGAGCTGTTTTTT.

This rearrangement joins TRBV6-6 to TRBJ2-2, with D perhaps matching TRBD1 (6 bases). This CDR3 has 14 residues. V dropped 6 bases and J dropped 1 base, with 9 bases sitting between them. The germline V gene has CDR1 MNHNY and CDR2 SVGAGI (reference sequence). The CDR3 bases are TGTGCCAGCAGACCGACAGGGAACACCGGGGAGCTGTTTTTT. Encoded protein: CASRPTGNTGELFF.

This sequence joins TRBV7-8 and TRBJ1-1; 7 bases are shared with TRBD1. Germline V gives CDR1 SGHVS, CDR2 FQNEAQ. The CDR3 contains 12 residues. After removal of 8 bases from V and 10 bases from J, the junction contained 10 bases not matched to a gene. CDR3 coding DNA: TGTGCCAGCCAGGACAGGCCAAAGCCAGCTTTCTTT. This sequence encodes CASQDRPKPAFF.

The chain has TRBV6-1 and TRBJ2-7; 9 bases align to TRBD2. V gave up 3 bases and J gave up 2 bases; unmatched junction bases: 17. Germline V lookup: CDR1 MNHNS, CDR2 SASEGT. The CDR3 has 19 residues. CDR3 DNA: TGTGCCAGCAGTGACCCCACCCCGCGGGGGGGGACCCTAGCCTACGAGCAGTACTTC. Translated: CASSDPTPRGGTLAYEQYF.